The source of this T cell receptor beta chain is a study of cytomegalovirus exposure and HLA in healthy donors. Overall study context: The same platform used for the 666 first-cohort repertoires was also used for the 100 to 150 validation repertoires, as a later analysis reported. Findings of the study overall: Despite most TCR sequences being rare, some public TCRs occurred in many donors. The investigators catalogued 164 TCR beta chains as cytomegalovirus-associated. Accounts indicate the classifier identified cytomegalovirus status with strong specificity and sensitivity.

The table came from immunoSEQ multiplex PCR; TCRdb's copy has only in-frame clones and leaves some out. The sample contains 55,000 to 70,000 clones, around 92% of which appear only once. Points on this clone: Its cognate antigen is unknown.

There are 13 residues in the CDR3. Trimming pared 5 bases from V and 2 bases from J, leaving 10 bases between. Germline V lookup: CDR1 KGHSH, CDR2 LQKENI. The genes are TRBV18 and TRBJ2-7; TRBD1 is a possible D gene (6 bases). Sequencing was performed on PBMCs. The receptor comes from a man between 18 and 35 years old in good health and CMV-seropositive. The DNA of the CDR3 is TGTGCCAGCTCAGGGGCAGGGGCCTACGAGCAGTACTTC. Its protein is CASSGAGAYEQYF.